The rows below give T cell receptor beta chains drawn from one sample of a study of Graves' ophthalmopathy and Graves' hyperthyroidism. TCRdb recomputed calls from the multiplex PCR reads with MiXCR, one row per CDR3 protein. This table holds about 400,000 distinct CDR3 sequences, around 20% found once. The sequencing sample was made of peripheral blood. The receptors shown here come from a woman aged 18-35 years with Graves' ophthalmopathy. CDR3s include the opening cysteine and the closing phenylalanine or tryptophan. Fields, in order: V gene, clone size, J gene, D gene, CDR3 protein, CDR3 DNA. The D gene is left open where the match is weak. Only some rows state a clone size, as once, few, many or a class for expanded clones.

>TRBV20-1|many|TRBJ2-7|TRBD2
CSARGGGGRRNEQYF
TGCAGTGCTAGAGGTGGGGGAGGGCGTCGTAACGAGCAGTACTTC
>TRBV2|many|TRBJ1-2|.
CARGTETNYGYTF
TGTGCCAGAGGGACCGAAACTAACTATGGCTACACCTTC
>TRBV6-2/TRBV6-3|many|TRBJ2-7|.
CASRRGFYHEQYF
TGTGCCAGCCGGAGGGGCTTCTACCACGAGCAGTACTTC
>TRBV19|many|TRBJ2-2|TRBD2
CASSIGGLGFGELFF
TGTGCCAGTAGTATTGGCGGACTAGGATTCGGGGAGCTGTTTTTT
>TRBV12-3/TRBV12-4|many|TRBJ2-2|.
CASILGRSNTGELFF
TGTGCCAGCATCTTGGGACGGAGCAACACCGGGGAGCTGTTTTTT
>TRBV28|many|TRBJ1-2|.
CASSLNSYGYTF
TGTGCCAGCAGTTTAAACAGCTATGGCTACACCTTC
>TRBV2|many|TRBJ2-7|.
CASSEPVTGPPRSYEQYF
TGTGCCAGCAGTGAACCAGTGACAGGACCCCCTAGAAGCTACGAGCAGTACTTC
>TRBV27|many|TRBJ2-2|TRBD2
CASSLYLAGDTGELFF
TGTGCCAGCAGTTTATATCTAGCGGGAGACACCGGGGAGCTGTTTTTT
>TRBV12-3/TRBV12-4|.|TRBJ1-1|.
CASEGSTEAFF
TGTGCCAGCGAAGGTTCCACTGAAGCTTTCTTT
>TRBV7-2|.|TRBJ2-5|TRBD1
CASSFGDSRVETQYF
TGTGCCAGCAGCTTCGGGGACAGCCGAGTAGAGACCCAGTACTTC
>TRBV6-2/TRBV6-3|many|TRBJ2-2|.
CASSTDRFGELFF
TGTGCCAGCAGTACGGACCGCTTCGGGGAGCTGTTTTTT
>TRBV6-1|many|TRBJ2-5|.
CASSAAGLDF
TGTGCCAGCAGTGCCGCCGGCCTGGACTTC
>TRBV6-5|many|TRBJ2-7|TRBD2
CASSCPPWREMPYEQYF
TGTGCCAGCAGTTGCCCCCCCTGGCGGGAGATGCCCTACGAGCAGTACTTC
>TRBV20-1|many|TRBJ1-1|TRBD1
CSARARAGGFTEAFF
TGCAGTGCTAGAGCAAGGGCAGGGGGGTTCACTGAAGCTTTCTTT
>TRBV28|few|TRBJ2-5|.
CASSVGVSVETQYF
TGTGCCAGCAGCGTAGGGGTTAGCGTGGAGACCCAGTACTTC
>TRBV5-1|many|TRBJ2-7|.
CASNLEDPAYEQYF
TGCGCCAGCAACCTCGAAGACCCTGCCTACGAGCAGTACTTC
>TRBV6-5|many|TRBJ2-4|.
CASSYGVTGGKNIQYF
TGTGCCAGCAGTTACGGTGTGACAGGTGGCAAAAACATTCAGTACTTC
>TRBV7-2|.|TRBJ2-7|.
CASSQAPGPRYEQYF
TGTGCCAGCAGCCAAGCACCGGGACCCCGCTACGAGCAGTACTTC
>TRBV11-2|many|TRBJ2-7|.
CASSLGTSRLYEQYF
TGTGCCAGCAGCTTAGGGACCTCCCGTCTCTACGAGCAGTACTTC
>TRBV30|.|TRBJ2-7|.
CAWSRPGGEQYF
TGTGCCTGGAGTCGCCCCGGGGGCGAGCAGTACTTC
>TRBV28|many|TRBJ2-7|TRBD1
CASSSWDRDSYEQYF
TGTGCCAGCAGTTCCTGGGACAGGGACTCCTACGAGCAGTACTTC
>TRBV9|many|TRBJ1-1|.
CASSFRLATEAFF
TGTGCCAGCAGCTTCAGATTAGCGACTGAAGCTTTCTTT
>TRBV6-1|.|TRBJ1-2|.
CASSEAVPPSNYGYTF
TGTGCCAGCAGTGAAGCCGTACCCCCTTCTAACTATGGCTACACCTTC
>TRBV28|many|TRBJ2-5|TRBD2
CASRLGLAFQETQYF
TGTGCCAGCAGACTAGGACTAGCTTTCCAAGAGACCCAGTACTTC
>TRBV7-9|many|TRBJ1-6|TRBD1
CASSLALQGANSPLHF
TGTGCCAGCAGCTTAGCCCTCCAGGGGGCGAACTCACCCCTCCACTTT
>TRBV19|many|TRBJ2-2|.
CASSIGGVGTGELFF
TGTGCCAGTAGTATTGGGGGAGTAGGAACCGGGGAGCTGTTTTTT
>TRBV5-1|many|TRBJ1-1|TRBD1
CASSLVPGGVGTEAFF
TGCGCCAGCAGCTTGGTACCAGGGGGCGTAGGGACTGAAGCTTTCTTT
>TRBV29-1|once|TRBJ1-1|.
CSVHRGTEAFF
TGCAGCGTTCACCGGGGCACTGAAGCTTTCTTT
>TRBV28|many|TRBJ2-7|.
CASSPGAIYEQYF
TGTGCCAGCAGTCCTGGGGCCATATACGAGCAGTACTTC
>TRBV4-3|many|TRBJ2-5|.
CASSQVGQIQETQYF
TGCGCCAGCAGCCAAGTAGGACAGATTCAAGAGACCCAGTACTTC
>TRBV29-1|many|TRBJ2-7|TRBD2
CSVVAGAYEQYF
TGCAGCGTTGTCGCGGGGGCCTACGAGCAGTACTTC
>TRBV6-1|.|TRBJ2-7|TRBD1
CASSAIWTGKVHEQYF
TGTGCCAGCAGTGCAATATGGACAGGGAAGGTCCACGAGCAGTACTTC
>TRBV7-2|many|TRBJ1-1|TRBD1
CATFQGGPGGTEAFF
TGTGCCACGTTTCAGGGGGGCCCAGGGGGCACTGAAGCTTTCTTT
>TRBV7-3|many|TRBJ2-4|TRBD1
CASSSTGGAKNIQYF
TGTGCCAGCAGCTCGACAGGGGGAGCCAAAAACATTCAGTACTTC
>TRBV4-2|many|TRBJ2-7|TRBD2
CASSQDLAGGPTYEQYF
TGTGCCAGCAGCCAAGACCTAGCGGGAGGGCCCACCTACGAGCAGTACTTC
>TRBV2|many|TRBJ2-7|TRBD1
CASSAATGGIYEQYF
TGTGCCAGCAGTGCAGCCACAGGGGGGATATACGAGCAGTACTTC
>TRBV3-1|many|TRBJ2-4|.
CASSTALGAVKNIQYF
TGTGCCAGCAGCACCGCCCTGGGGGCCGTCAAAAACATTCAGTACTTC
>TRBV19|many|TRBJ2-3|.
CASSIRGTPTDTQYF
TGTGCCAGTAGTATTCGAGGGACCCCCACAGATACGCAGTATTTT
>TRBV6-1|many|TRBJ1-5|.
CASSESRLLLSNQPQHF
TGTGCCAGCAGTGAAAGCCGGCTACTACTAAGCAATCAGCCCCAGCATTTT
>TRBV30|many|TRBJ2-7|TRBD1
CAWSLGQGSYEQYF
TGTGCCTGGAGTTTAGGACAGGGCTCCTACGAGCAGTACTTC
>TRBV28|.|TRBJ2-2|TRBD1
CASSPGTGSDTGELFF
TGTGCCAGCAGCCCAGGGACAGGATCTGACACCGGGGAGCTGTTTTTT
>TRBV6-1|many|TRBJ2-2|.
CASSVKWGQNTGELFF
TGTGCCAGCAGTGTTAAGTGGGGACAGAACACCGGGGAGCTGTTTTTT
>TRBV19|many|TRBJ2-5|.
CASSMEYVRETQYF
TGTGCCAGTAGTATGGAGTACGTTAGAGAGACCCAGTACTTC
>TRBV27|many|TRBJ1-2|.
CASSLRGAHYGYTF
TGTGCCAGCAGTTTAAGAGGGGCCCACTATGGCTACACCTTC
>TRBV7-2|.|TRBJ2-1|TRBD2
CASSSPGLNSHEQFF
TGTGCCAGCAGCTCCCCGGGACTAAACTCACATGAGCAGTTCTTC
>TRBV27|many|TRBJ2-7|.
CASRPGSPMGGAYEQYF
TGTGCCAGCAGGCCAGGGTCGCCGATGGGGGGGGCGTACGAGCAGTACTTC
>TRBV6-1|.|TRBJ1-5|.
CASSEEAKTAQHF
TGTGCCAGCAGTGAAGAGGCGAAAACGGCCCAGCATTTT
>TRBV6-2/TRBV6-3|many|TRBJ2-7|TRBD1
CASTDPGGYEQYF
TGTGCCAGCACTGACCCAGGGGGTTACGAGCAGTACTTC
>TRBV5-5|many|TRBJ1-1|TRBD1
CASSRNSGQVDEAFF
TGTGCCAGCAGCCGTAACTCGGGACAGGTGGATGAAGCTTTCTTT
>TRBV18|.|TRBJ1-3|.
CASSAPPRDTIYF
TGTGCCAGCTCAGCGCCCCCCCGGGACACCATATATTTT
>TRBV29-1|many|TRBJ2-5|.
CSVEGGGTGQETQYF
TGCAGCGTTGAGGGAGGGGGTACAGGGCAAGAGACCCAGTACTTC
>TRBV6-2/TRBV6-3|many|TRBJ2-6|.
CASNSGANVLTF
TGTGCCAGCAACTCTGGGGCCAACGTCCTGACTTTC
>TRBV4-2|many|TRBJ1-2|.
CASSQDPIGYTF
TGTGCCAGCAGCCAAGATCCCATCGGCTACACCTTC
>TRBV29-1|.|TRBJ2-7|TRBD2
CSVRTSGDPYEQYF
TGCAGCGTTCGGACTAGCGGAGACCCCTACGAGCAGTACTTC
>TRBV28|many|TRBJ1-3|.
CASSAPRSTSGNTIYF
TGTGCCAGCAGTGCCCCCCGGAGCACCTCTGGAAACACCATATATTTT
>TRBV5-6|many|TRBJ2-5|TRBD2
CASRLAGGRETQYF
TGTGCCAGTCGACTAGCGGGGGGCCGGGAGACCCAGTACTTC
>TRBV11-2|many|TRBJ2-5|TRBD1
CASSFATGTGIETQYF
TGTGCCAGCAGCTTTGCAACCGGGACAGGGATAGAGACCCAGTACTTC
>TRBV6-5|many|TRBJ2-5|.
CASSYSLAPQETQYF
TGTGCCAGCAGTTACTCTCTAGCGCCACAAGAGACCCAGTACTTC
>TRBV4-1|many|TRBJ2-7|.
CASSQVPNYEQYF
TGCGCCAGCAGCCAAGTCCCAAACTACGAGCAGTACTTC
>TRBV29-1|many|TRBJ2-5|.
CSVERQLVVETQYF
TGCAGCGTTGAAAGGCAGCTGGTTGTAGAGACCCAGTACTTC